This TCR beta chain was captured by sequencing in a study of HIV-infected patients and healthy controls. cDNA was made from about 500 ng RNA using alpha and beta constant primers. Alpha and beta chain libraries were made separately by chain-specific third strand synthesis with multiplexing indices. TCRdb reanalysed the 5' RACE reads using MiXCR and keeps one entry per CDR3 protein. The repertoire holds around 8,600 distinct CDR3 sequences, with 6.5% to 7.5% as singletons. Roughly three months, about 14 weeks, into antiretroviral therapy, follow-up blood was collected. Whole blood was used without fractionation, so all unsorted peripheral T cells were included. The germline gives CDR1 SEHNR, CDR2 FQNEAQ (reference sequence). The trim removed 5 bases at V and 4 bases at J, leaving 6 bases unmatched. The CDR3 is 14 amino acids. This clonotype is deemed medium-sized (0.01 to 0.1%). As an off-target read in a library built for alpha chains, this beta chain has a frequency of little significance.

The sequencing used blood, collected during antiretroviral therapy. This sequence was found in an adult with HIV infection. V is TRBV7-9 and J is TRBJ2-7, with 9 bases aligning to TRBD2. CDR3 DNA sequence: TGTGCCAGCAGCGACGCCAGCGGGGGGTACGAGCAGTACTTC. Its protein is CASSDASGGYEQYF.